The 6 T cell receptor beta chains listed next were all sequenced from one sample in a study of technical replicates of blood from several donors (dated by TCRdb to about 2017). Library generation was performed with the immunoSEQ multiplex PCR assay. What TCRdb holds here is the immuneACCESS table cut down to in-frame rearrangements. Part of the clones is not present; checked against another copy, under half of the missing clones reflect an unresolved V gene, and the others are unexplained. In this sample the table shows about 82,000 clones, under 95% of which occur a single time. Roughly 0.26% of the sample is held by the ten biggest clonotypes. Material: T cells isolated from PBMCs. Receptor source: a human donor in good health.

V and J are TRBV12-5 and TRBJ2-1; D possibly corresponds to TRBD2 (6 bases). The CDR3 contains 11 residues. V gave up 4 bases and J gave up 14 bases, with 12 bases separating them. Germline CDR1 reads LGHNT; CDR2 reads FRNRAP. For the CDR3, the DNA is TGTGCTAGTGGTTCCTCGGGGGTAGAGTTCTTC. This encodes CASGSSGVEFF.

The chain joins TRBV7-2 to TRBJ2-7, with 7 bases that match TRBD2. CDR1 and CDR2 from the germline V gene are SGHTA and FQGNSA. V lost 1 base and J lost 4; bases outside the gene matches: 10. The CDR3 is 16 amino acids. In DNA, the CDR3 is TGTGCCAGCAGCTTAGTTTGGCGGGACTACCAGTACGAGCAGTACTTC. The encoded protein is CASSLVWRDYQYEQYF.

V gene TRBV18 combines with J gene TRBJ1-6, with 8 nucleotides matching TRBD1. The CDR3 contains 14 residues. Trimming cost V 0 bases and J 8 bases; bases outside gene matches: 0. Germline V gene sequence: CDR1 KGHSH, CDR2 LQKENI. The CDR3 sequence: CASSPPTGDSPLHF. The DNA for the CDR3 is TGTGCCAGCTCACCACCGACAGGGGATTCACCCCTCCACTTT. The full variable domain, rest sourced from reference TRBV18 and TRBJ1-6, is NAGVMQNPRHLVRRRGQEARLRCSPMKGHSHVYWYRQLPEEGLKFMVYLQKENIIDESGMPKERFSAEFPKEGPSILRIQQVVRGDSAAYFCASSPPTGDSPLHFGNGTRLTVT.

This clone turned up a few times. The chain carries TRBV9 and TRBJ2-2; perhaps TRBD1 as D (5 bases). CDR1 is SGDLS and CDR2 is YYNGEE in the germline V gene. The CDR3 has 15 residues. Trimming cost V 3 bases and J 1 base, with 10 bases left between them. CDR3 nucleotides: TGTGCCAGCAGCGCCCAAGGACAGAACACCGGGGAGCTGTTTTTT. Encoded protein: CASSAQGQNTGELFF.

The chain combines TRBV7-9 with TRBJ1-3; the D is unclear. CDR1 is SEHNR and CDR2 is FQNEAQ in the germline V gene (reference sequence). Trimming removed 4 bases at V and 4 bases at J, with 17 bases between. The CDR3 is 16 amino acids. CDR3 amino acids: CASSSSLGRPGNTIYF. As DNA, the CDR3 is TGTGCCAGCAGCTCTAGCCTTGGGAGGCCGGGAAACACCATATATTTT.

This chain connects TRBV5-1 to TRBJ1-1; a weak D match, TRBD1 (5 bases). The V and J ends lost 0 bases and 3 bases respectively, with 12 bases between them. Germline CDR1 is SGHRS and CDR2 is YFSETQ. The CDR3 is 15 amino acids. CDR3 residues: CASSLGWGGDTEAFF. The CDR3 coding sequence is TGCGCCAGCAGCTTGGGGTGGGGAGGGGACACTGAAGCTTTCTTT.